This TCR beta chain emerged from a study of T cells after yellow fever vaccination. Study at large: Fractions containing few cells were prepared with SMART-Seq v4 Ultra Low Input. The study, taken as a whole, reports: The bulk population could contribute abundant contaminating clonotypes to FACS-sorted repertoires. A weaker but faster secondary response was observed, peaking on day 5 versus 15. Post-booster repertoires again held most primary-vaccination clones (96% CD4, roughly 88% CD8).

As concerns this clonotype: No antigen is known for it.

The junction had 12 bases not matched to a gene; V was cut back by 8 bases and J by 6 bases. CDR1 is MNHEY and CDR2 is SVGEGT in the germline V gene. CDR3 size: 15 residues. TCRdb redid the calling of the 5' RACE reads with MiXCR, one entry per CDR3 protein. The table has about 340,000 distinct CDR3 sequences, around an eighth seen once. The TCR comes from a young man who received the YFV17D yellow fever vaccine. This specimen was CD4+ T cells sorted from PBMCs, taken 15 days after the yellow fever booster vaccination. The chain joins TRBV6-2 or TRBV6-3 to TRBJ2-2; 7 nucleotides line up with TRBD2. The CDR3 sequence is CASGDEQRGAGELFF. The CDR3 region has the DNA TGTGCCAGCGGGGATGAGCAGCGGGGAGCCGGGGAGCTGTTTTTT.